This entry lists 18 T cell receptor beta chains sequenced from one sample in a study of shared clonotypes between healthy human individuals. As defined, naive CD8 cells were CD45RO-negative and positively selected for CCR7, with terminally differentiated effector memory CD45RA+ cells excluded. Using immunoSEQ multiplex PCR, the repertoire was profiled, and TCRdb retains in-frame clones only, with some absent. The sample has about 2 million clones, about 95% seen once; the top ten hold 1.1%. The specimen was naive CD8+ T cells sorted from blood. The receptors come from a young man in good health.

As to this clone: This same CDR3 is encoded by further DNA sequences in the sample. The chain uses TRBV9 and TRBJ2-1, with unresolved D. Germline V lookup: CDR1 SGDLS, CDR2 YYNGEE. The length of the CDR3 is 13 residues. V dropped 4 bases and J dropped 0 bases, with 5 bases sitting between them. CDR3 sequence (DNA): TGTGCCAGCAGCACCGACTCCTACAATGAGCAGTTCTTC. It is translated as CASSTDSYNEQFF.

This clone appeared a single time. The chain recombines TRBV11-3 with TRBJ2-7, with 7 bases matching TRBD1. Unmatched junction bases numbered 3, after V lost 5 bases and J lost 2 bases. The CDR3 is 13 residues long. Germline CDR1 SGHNT, CDR2 YENEEA. For the CDR3, the DNA is TGTGCCAGCAGCATCGGACAGGCCTACGAGCAGTACTTC. The encoded protein is CASSIGQAYEQYF.

The chain employs TRBV5-5 and TRBJ1-1, with TRBD1 matching 10 bases. CDR1 SGHKS and CDR2 YYEKEE come from the germline V gene (reference sequence). This CDR3 is 15 amino acids long. The ends lost 1 base at V and 5 bases at J; junction bases unmatched: 5. The chain's CDR3 is CASSLTTGGETEAFF. The CDR3 DNA reads TGTGCCAGCAGCTTGACGACAGGGGGCGAAACTGAAGCTTTCTTT.

This chain joins TRBV7-9 and TRBJ2-7; 8 nucleotides align to TRBD1. The CDR3 runs 14 residues. Germline V gives CDR1 SEHNR, CDR2 FQNEAQ (reference sequence). V lost 1 base, J lost 9 bases, and 8 bases stayed unmatched. Written as DNA, the CDR3 is TGTGCCAGCAGCTTAGTACAGGGGGATGCGGGGCAGTACTTC. Translation: CASSLVQGDAGQYF.

The V and J genes are TRBV5-6 and TRBJ2-7, with 9 bases fitting TRBD2. The CDR3 contains 17 residues. Trimming at V came to 0 bases and at J to 2 bases, leaving 9 bases not matched to a gene. Germline lookup yields CDR1 SGHDT and CDR2 YYEEEE. The CDR3 nucleotides read TGTGCCAGCAGCTTGGCCACTCTAGCGGGAACCCCCTACGAGCAGTACTTC. It is translated as CASSLATLAGTPYEQYF.

The rearrangement joins TRBV27 to TRBJ2-3, with TRBD2 identical over 10 bases. The trim removed 9 bases at V and 4 bases at J, leaving 7 bases unmatched. This CDR3 is 14 amino acids long. Looked up from germline, CDR1 is MNHEY and CDR2 is SMNVEV (reference sequence). In nucleotides, the CDR3 is TGTGCCAGTACAGCGGGAGGGCCCCCAGATACGCAGTATTTT. It yields the protein CASTAGGPPDTQYF.

The rearrangement uses TRBV4-1 and TRBJ2-7, with no clear D. V shed 0 bases and J shed 5 bases, with 8 bases lying between them. CDR1 is MGHRA, CDR2 YSYEKL, per germline. The CDR3 sequence is 13 residues long. CDR3 in DNA: TGCGCCAGCAGCCAAGAGGCGGTCGACGAGCAGTACTTC. Amino acids: CASSQEAVDEQYF.

The chain has TRBV5-4 and TRBJ2-1, with 10 bases lining up with TRBD2. Germline CDR1 and CDR2: SGHNT and YYREEE (reference sequence). The CDR3 is made up of 15 amino acids. Trimming at V came to 2 bases and at J to 6 bases, leaving 5 bases not matched to a gene. CDR3 DNA sequence: TGTGCCAGCAGCTTCGGGCTAGCGGGAGCCAATGAGCAGTTCTTC. Translating gives CASSFGLAGANEQFF.

The V and J genes are TRBV7-9 and TRBJ1-1; D perhaps matches TRBD1 (5 bases). The V end was cut by 5 bases, the J end by 4 bases, with 14 bases between. CDR3 length: 14 amino acids. Germline CDR1 is SEHNR and CDR2 is FQNEAQ (reference sequence). The CDR3 spells CASSHSQGSTEAFF. The CDR3 nucleotides read TGTGCCAGCAGCCATTCTCAGGGAAGCACTGAAGCTTTCTTT.

This clone was seen more than once but under ten times. This chain joins TRBV6-1 and TRBJ1-1; perhaps TRBD1 as D (5 bases). CDR1 is MNHNS and CDR2 is SASEGT in the germline V gene. CDR3 length: 14 residues. Deletions cut 9 bases from V and 0 bases from J, with 14 bases between. CDR3 nucleotide sequence: TGTGCCAGTCGTAGTATGGGGGTGAACACTGAAGCTTTCTTT. Translating gives CASRSMGVNTEAFF.

V usage is TRBV12-5 and J usage is TRBJ2-2, with D perhaps matching TRBD1 or TRBD2 (5 bases each). This CDR3 spans 14 amino acids. CDR1 is LGHNT, CDR2 FRNRAP, per germline. Trimming left V 2 bases short and J 4 bases short, with 8 bases between. CDR3 region: CASGLKRGTGELFF. For the CDR3, the DNA is TGTGCTAGTGGTTTGAAGAGGGGCACCGGGGAGCTGTTTTTT.

The rearrangement links TRBV10-1 to TRBJ2-2, with a weak D call TRBD2 (6 bases). This CDR3 has 13 amino acids. Germline V gene lookup returns CDR1 WNHNN and CDR2 SYGVQD (reference sequence). Trimming shortened V by 8 bases and J by 8 bases, and 15 bases separated the two germline ends. CDR3 sequence reads: CASGEASSGELFF. Here the CDR3 DNA reads TGCGCCAGCGGGGAGGCGTCATCAGGGGAGCTGTTTTTT.

The rearrangement uses TRBV18 and TRBJ1-6; 9 bases agree with TRBD1. Germline CDR1 and CDR2: KGHSH and LQKENI. This CDR3 is 18 amino acids long. The ends lost 0 bases at V and 5 bases at J; junction bases unmatched: 8. CDR3 region: CASSPPKGDRENNSPLHF. The CDR3, as DNA: TGTGCCAGCTCACCACCGAAGGGGGACAGGGAAAATAATTCACCCCTCCACTTT.

This chain joins TRBV6-5 and TRBJ2-7; 7 nucleotides agree with TRBD1. V lost 2 bases, J lost 3 bases, and 7 bases stayed unmatched. Per germline, CDR1 MNHEY and CDR2 SVGAGI. This CDR3 is 15 amino acids long. CDR3 region: CASSYKARQGYEQYF. The CDR3 coding sequence is TGTGCCAGCAGTTACAAGGCCAGACAGGGCTACGAGCAGTACTTC.

The chain links TRBV29-1 to TRBJ2-2, with D perhaps matching TRBD1 or TRBD2 (5 bases each). This CDR3 is built from 16 residues. Germline CDR1 reads SQVTM; CDR2 reads ANQGSEA. V gave up 7 bases and J gave up 5 bases, with 23 bases separating them. CDR3 bases: TGCAGCGCACGAGACTGGGAGCAGGGTGTGACCGGGGAGCTGTTTTTT. This sequence encodes CSARDWEQGVTGELFF.

J is TRBJ2-2 and V is TRBV9; unclear D gene. V dropped 6 bases and J dropped 4 bases, with 10 bases sitting between them. CDR3 length equals 13 residues. CDR1 is SGDLS, CDR2 YYNGEE, per germline. CDR3 sequence reads: CASTLGGTGELFF. The CDR3 bases are TGTGCCAGCACCTTGGGTGGCACCGGGGAGCTGTTTTTT.

The V and J genes are TRBV4-1 and TRBJ2-7; possible D gene TRBD1, 5 bases. V was cut by 3 bases and J by 3 bases, with 9 bases left in between. The CDR3 loop spans 13 amino acids. Germline CDR1 MGHRA, CDR2 YSYEKL. CDR3 nucleotide sequence: TGCGCCAGCAGCCAGACAGAACACTACGAGCAGTACTTC. Translation: CASSQTEHYEQYF.

This clone was counted once. The same CDR3 arises from other DNA sequences in this sample as well. J is TRBJ1-2 and V is TRBV5-1, with D tentatively TRBD1 (5 bases). The germline V gene has CDR1 SGHRS and CDR2 YFSETQ. This CDR3 contains 13 residues. Trimming removed 0 bases from V and 4 bases from J, with 7 bases in between. Here the CDR3 DNA reads TGCGCCAGCAGCTTGGGACAGATCTATGGCTACACCTTC. As protein: CASSLGQIYGYTF.